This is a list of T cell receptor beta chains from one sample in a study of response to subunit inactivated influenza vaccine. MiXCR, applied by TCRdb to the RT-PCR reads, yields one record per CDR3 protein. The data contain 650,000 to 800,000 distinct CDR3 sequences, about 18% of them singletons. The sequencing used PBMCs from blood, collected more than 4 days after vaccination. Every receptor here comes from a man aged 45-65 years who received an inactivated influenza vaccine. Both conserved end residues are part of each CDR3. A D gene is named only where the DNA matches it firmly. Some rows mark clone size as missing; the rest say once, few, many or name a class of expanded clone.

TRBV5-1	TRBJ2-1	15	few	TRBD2	CASSLQRGSYNEQFF	TGCGCCAGCAGCTTGCAGCGGGGGTCCTACAATGAGCAGTTCTTC
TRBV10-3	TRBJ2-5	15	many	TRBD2	CAISRTSREIETQYF	TGTGCCATCAGTCGGACTAGCAGGGAAATAGAGACCCAGTACTTC
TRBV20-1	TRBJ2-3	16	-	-	CSASGRFLGFTDTQYF	TGCAGTGCTAGCGGGAGATTTTTAGGATTTACAGATACGCAGTATTTT
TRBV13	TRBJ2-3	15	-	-	CASSLGESSTDTQYF	TGTGCCAGCAGCTTAGGAGAATCTAGCACAGATACGCAGTATTTT
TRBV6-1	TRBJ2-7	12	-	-	CASSGGVYEQYF	TGTGCCAGCAGTGGGGGAGTCTACGAGCAGTACTTC
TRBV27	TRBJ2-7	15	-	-	CASSLSSGLGYEQYF	TGTGCCAGCAGTTTATCGTCAGGGTTGGGCTACGAGCAGTACTTC
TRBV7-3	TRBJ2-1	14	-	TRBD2	CASSSTSEYNEQFF	TGTGCCAGCAGCTCGACTAGCGAATACAATGAGCAGTTCTTC
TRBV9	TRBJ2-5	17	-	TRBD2	CASSVAGWAGGQETQYF	TGTGCCAGCAGCGTAGCGGGTTGGGCGGGAGGACAAGAGACCCAGTACTTC
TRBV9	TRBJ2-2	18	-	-	CASSAHSGTLANTGELFF	TGTGCCAGCAGCGCACACTCCGGGACGCTCGCGAACACCGGGGAGCTGTTTTTT
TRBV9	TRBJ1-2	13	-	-	CASSVVTAYGYTF	TGTGCCAGCAGCGTAGTTACAGCCTATGGCTACACCTTC
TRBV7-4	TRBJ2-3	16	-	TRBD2	CASSSGGLALRDTQYF	TGTGCCAGCAGCTCCGGGGGACTAGCGTTACGAGATACGCAGTATTTT
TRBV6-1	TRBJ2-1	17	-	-	CASSGPGKHQSYNEQFF	TGTGCCAGCAGTGGACCAGGGAAACACCAATCCTACAATGAGCAGTTCTTC
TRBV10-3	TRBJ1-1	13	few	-	CAISERAAIEAFF	TGTGCCATCAGTGAAAGGGCCGCAATTGAAGCTTTCTTT
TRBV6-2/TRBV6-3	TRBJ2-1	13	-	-	CASSYPLSGEQFF	TGTGCCAGCAGTTACCCCCTGTCTGGAGAGCAGTTCTTC
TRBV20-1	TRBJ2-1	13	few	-	CSARASTHNEQFF	TGCAGTGCTAGAGCTAGCACCCACAATGAGCAGTTCTTC
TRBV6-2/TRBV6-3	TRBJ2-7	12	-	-	CASTSRTYEQYF	TGTGCCAGCACTTCGCGGACCTACGAGCAGTACTTC
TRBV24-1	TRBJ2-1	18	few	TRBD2	CATSEWTSGISSYNEQFF	TGTGCCACCAGTGAATGGACTAGCGGGATTAGCTCCTACAATGAGCAGTTCTTC
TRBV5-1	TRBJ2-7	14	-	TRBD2	CASSWTSGRYEQYF	TGCGCCAGCAGCTGGACTAGCGGGAGGTACGAGCAGTACTTC
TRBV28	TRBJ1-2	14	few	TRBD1	CASSSHGQGYGYTF	TGTGCCAGCAGTTCCCATGGACAGGGCTATGGCTACACCTTC
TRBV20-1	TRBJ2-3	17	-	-	CSARGLGGGAGTDTQYF	TGCAGTGCTAGAGGCCTCGGTGGGGGGGCAGGTACAGATACGCAGTATTTT
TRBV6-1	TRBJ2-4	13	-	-	CASTKGDDDIQYF	TGTGCCAGCACCAAGGGGGATGACGACATTCAGTACTTC
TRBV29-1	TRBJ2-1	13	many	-	CSVVFLATNEQFF	TGCAGCGTTGTCTTCCTAGCGACGAATGAGCAGTTCTTC
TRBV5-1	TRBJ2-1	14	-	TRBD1	CASSPGTGVNEQFF	TGTGCCAGCTCGCCCGGGACAGGGGTCAATGAGCAGTTCTTC
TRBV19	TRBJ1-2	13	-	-	CASSIGALYGYTF	TGTGCCAGTAGTATAGGGGCACTCTATGGCTACACCTTC
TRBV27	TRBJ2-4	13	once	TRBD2	CASRTSGGNIQYF	TGTGCCAGCAGGACTAGCGGGGGAAACATTCAGTACTTC
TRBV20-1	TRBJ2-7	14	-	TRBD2	CSASGLAGRYEQYF	TGCAGTGCTAGCGGACTAGCGGGAAGGTACGAGCAGTACTTC
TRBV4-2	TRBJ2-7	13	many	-	CASSLKPSDEQYF	TGTGCCAGCAGCCTTAAACCGTCGGACGAGCAGTACTTC
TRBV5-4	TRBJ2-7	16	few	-	CASSLARRGLHYEQYF	TGTGCCAGCAGCTTGGCCCGCAGGGGACTACACTACGAGCAGTACTTC
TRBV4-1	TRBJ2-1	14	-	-	CASSPGSAYNEQFF	TGCGCCAGCAGCCCCGGGAGTGCCTACAATGAGCAGTTCTTC
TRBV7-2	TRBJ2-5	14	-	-	CASSLDLEPETQYF	TGTGCCAGCAGCTTAGATCTCGAGCCAGAGACCCAGTACTTC
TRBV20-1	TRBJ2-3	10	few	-	CSAATDTQYF	TGCAGTGCTGCAACAGATACGCAGTATTTT
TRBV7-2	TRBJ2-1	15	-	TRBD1	CASSRQGAFAYEQFF	TGTGCCAGCAGCCGGCAGGGGGCCTTTGCATATGAGCAGTTCTTC
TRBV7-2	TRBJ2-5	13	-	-	CASSGGTKETQYF	TGTGCCAGCAGCGGAGGGACAAAAGAGACCCAGTACTTC
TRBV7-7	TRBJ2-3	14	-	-	CASSSGWDADTQYF	TGTGCCAGCAGCTCCGGCTGGGATGCGGATACGCAGTATTTT
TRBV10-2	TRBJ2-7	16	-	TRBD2	CASSDRRLATSYEQYF	TGCGCCAGCAGTGATAGACGACTAGCGACTTCCTACGAGCAGTACTTC
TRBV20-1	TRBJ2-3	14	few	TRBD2	CGGLAQPSTDTQYF	TGCGGGGGACTAGCGCAACCTAGCACAGATACGCAGTATTTT
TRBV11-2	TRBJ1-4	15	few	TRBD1	CASTPGGRLGEKLFF	TGTGCCAGCACCCCAGGGGGCAGGTTGGGTGAAAAACTGTTTTTT
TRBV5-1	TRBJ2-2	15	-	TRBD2	CASSLGTSNPGELFF	TGCGCCAGCAGCTTAGGGACTAGCAACCCCGGGGAGCTGTTTTTT
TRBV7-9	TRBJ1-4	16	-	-	CASSGWTHSANEKLFF	TGTGCCAGCAGCGGGTGGACCCACTCGGCTAATGAAAAACTGTTTTTT
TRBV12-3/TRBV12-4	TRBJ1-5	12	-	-	CASSSHGGPQHF	TGTGCCAGCAGTTCCCACGGAGGGCCCCAGCATTTT
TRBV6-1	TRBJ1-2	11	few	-	CASRQEYGYTF	TGTGCCAGCAGACAGGAGTATGGCTACACCTTC
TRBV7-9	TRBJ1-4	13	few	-	CASSLRDGEKLFF	TGTGCCAGCAGCTTGAGGGATGGTGAAAAACTGTTTTTT
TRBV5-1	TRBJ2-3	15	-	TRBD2	CASSPTSGPTDTQYF	TGCGCCAGCAGCCCTACTAGCGGCCCCACAGATACGCAGTATTTT
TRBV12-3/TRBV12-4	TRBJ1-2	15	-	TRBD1	CASSPDRDRAAGYTF	TGTGCCAGCAGTCCGGACCGGGACAGGGCCGCTGGCTACACCTTC
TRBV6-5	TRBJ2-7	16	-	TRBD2	CASSLGLGRASYEQYF	TGTGCCAGCAGTTTGGGGCTCGGGAGGGCCTCGTACGAGCAGTACTTC
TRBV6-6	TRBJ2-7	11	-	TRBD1	CASSDRGKQYF	TGTGCCAGCAGTGACAGGGGAAAGCAGTACTTC
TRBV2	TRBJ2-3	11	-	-	CASRNVDTQYF	TGTGCCAGCAGGAACGTCGATACGCAGTATTTT
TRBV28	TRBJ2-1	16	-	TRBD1	CASSFGRTGIINEQFF	TGTGCCAGCAGTTTTGGCAGGACAGGGATTATCAATGAGCAGTTCTTC
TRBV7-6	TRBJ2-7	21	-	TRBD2	CASSLAGRGASAAGGSYEQYF	TGTGCCAGCAGCTTAGCGGGGAGGGGGGCCTCGGCGGCGGGAGGAAGCTACGAGCAGTACTTC
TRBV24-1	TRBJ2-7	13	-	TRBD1	CATSDRGQPQQYF	TGTGCCACCAGTGACCGGGGACAGCCCCAGCAGTACTTC
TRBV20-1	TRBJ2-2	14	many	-	CSAGWGGATGELFF	TGCAGTGCCGGATGGGGAGGAGCCACCGGGGAGCTGTTTTTT
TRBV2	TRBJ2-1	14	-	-	CASSVRVGANEQFF	TGTGCCAGCAGTGTCCGAGTGGGGGCAAATGAGCAGTTCTTC
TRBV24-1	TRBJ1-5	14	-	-	CATSDNFSNQPQHF	TGTGCCACCAGTGATAACTTTAGCAATCAGCCCCAGCATTTT
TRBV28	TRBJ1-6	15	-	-	CASSLFSLNDSPLHF	TGTGCCAGCAGTTTATTCAGTCTTAATGATTCACCCCTCCACTTT
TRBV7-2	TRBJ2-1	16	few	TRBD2	CASSLASGTSGGEQFF	TGTGCCAGCAGCTTAGCCTCGGGGACTAGCGGGGGTGAGCAGTTCTTC
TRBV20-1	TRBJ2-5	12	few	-	CSARQGMQTQYF	TGCAGTGCTAGACAGGGGATGCAGACCCAGTACTTC
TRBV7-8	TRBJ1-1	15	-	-	CASSSPDRYNTEAFF	TGTGCCAGCAGCTCCCCCGACAGGTATAACACTGAAGCTTTCTTT
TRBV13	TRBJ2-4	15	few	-	CASSLYPLAKNIQYF	TGTGCCAGCAGCTTATATCCGCTAGCCAAAAACATTCAGTACTTC
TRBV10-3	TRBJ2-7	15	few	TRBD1	CAISEGTGLSYEQYF	TGTGCCATCAGTGAAGGGACAGGCCTCTCCTACGAGCAGTACTTC